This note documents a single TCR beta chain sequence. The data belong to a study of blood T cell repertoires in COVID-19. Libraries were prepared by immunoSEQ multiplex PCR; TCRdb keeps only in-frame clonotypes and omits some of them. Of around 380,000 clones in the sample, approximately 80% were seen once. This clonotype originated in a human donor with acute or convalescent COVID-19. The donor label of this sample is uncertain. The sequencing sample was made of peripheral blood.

Written as DNA, the CDR3 is TGCGCCAGCAGCTTTGGGCAGGGGGCGCAGAACGAGCAGTACTTC. This encodes CASSFGQGAQNEQYF. The rearrangement joins TRBV5-1 to TRBJ2-7; 8 bases map to TRBD1. Trimming at V came to 2 bases and at J to 5 bases, leaving 9 bases not matched to a gene. There are 15 residues in the CDR3. From germline, CDR1 is SGHRS and CDR2 YFSETQ.